These 27 T cell receptor beta chains share one sample of origin, sequenced in a study of CD8+ T cells in alopecia areata. Obtained from alopecia areata patients were lesional scalp punch biopsies along with peripheral blood. Isolated RNA was reverse transcribed into cDNA used as the sequencing template. TCRdb keeps only in-frame clones here, not all; method: immunoSEQ multiplex PCR. The sample gives roughly 11,000 clones, roughly 57% of which show up once; roughly 15% is in the top ten. The sequenced sample consisted of skin. The receptor source for this set is a human donor with alopecia areata.

In DNA, the CDR3 is TGTGCCAGCAGCTTAGCCGGGGGGGCGAGCACTGAAGCTTTCTTT. This gives the protein CASSLAGGASTEAFF. The rearrangement joins TRBV7-8 to TRBJ1-1, with D tentatively TRBD1 (6 bases). The ends were cut back, 0 bases at V and 4 bases at J, with 12 bases in the middle. From germline, CDR1 is SGHVS and CDR2 FQNEAQ. This CDR3 has 15 amino acids.

The chain combines TRBV7-9 with TRBJ1-1; 7 bases fit TRBD1. The CDR3 has 15 residues. CDR1 and CDR2 (germline): SEHNR, FQNEAQ (reference sequence). V trimming: 1 base; J trimming: 3 bases; junction bases outside the gene matches: 5. CDR3 nucleotide sequence: TGTGCCAGCAGCTTAGGGGCCACAGGGGACACTGAAGCTTTCTTT. This sequence encodes CASSLGATGDTEAFF.

This clone was seen only a few times. The V and J genes are TRBV10-3 and TRBJ2-1, with D unresolved. The CDR3 length is 12 residues. The germline CDR1 and CDR2 sequences are ENHRY and SYGVKD. The V gene lost 5 bases and the J gene lost 9 bases, with 11 bases spanning the gap. CDR3 region: CAISPLGIEQFF. The CDR3 DNA reads as TGTGCCATCAGTCCTCTAGGGATTGAGCAGTTCTTC.

This clone came up a few times. The chain employs TRBV14 and TRBJ2-2, with D unresolved. Trimming stripped 5 bases from V and 9 bases from J, with 7 bases between. The CDR3 extends over 11 amino acids. Germline CDR1 and CDR2: SGHDN and FVKESK. The CDR3 here is CASSVGWELFF. For the CDR3, the DNA is TGTGCCAGCAGCGTAGGGTGGGAGCTGTTTTTT.

The chain is built from TRBV7-9 and TRBJ2-5; D possibly corresponds to TRBD2 (5 bases). With 5 bases removed from V and 5 bases from J, the gap between germline ends came to 18 bases. Germline CDR1 is SEHNR and CDR2 is FQNEAQ (reference sequence). The CDR3 consists of 15 residues. The CDR3 DNA is TGTGCCAGCAGCCCCACGGGAAGGTTAGGGGAGACCCAGTACTTC. It yields the protein CASSPTGRLGETQYF.

This chain links TRBV7-3 with TRBJ1-2; D is ambiguous. The ends were cut back, 6 bases at V and 5 bases at J, with 13 bases in the middle. CDR1 and CDR2 (germline): SGHTA, FQGTGA. CDR3 size: 13 residues. This CDR3 reads CASSPTPLYGYTF. Written as DNA, the CDR3 is TGTGCCAGCAGTCCGACACCCTTGTATGGCTACACCTTC.

A few counts support this clone. Mismatch with germline at one junction end may stem from a read error. The chain carries TRBV5-1 and TRBJ2-1; D is possibly TRBD2 (5 bases). This CDR3 contains 13 residues. CDR1 is SGHRS and CDR2 is YFSETQ in the germline V gene. This CDR3 is CASSPDSHNEQFF. The CDR3 coding sequence is TGCGCCAGCAGCCCGGACTCCCACAATGAGCAGTTCTTC.

This chain connects TRBV11-2 to TRBJ2-7; D might be TRBD2 (5 bases). Trimming left V 5 bases short and J 4 bases short, with 12 bases between. The CDR3 has 13 residues. Germline V CDR1 and CDR2: SGHAT, FQNNGV. CDR3 protein: CASSPGLLYEQYF. DNA for the CDR3: TGTGCCAGCAGCCCCGGACTGCTTTACGAGCAGTACTTC.

CDR3 residues: CASRGGENYGYTF. The CDR3 nucleotides are TGTGCCAGCAGGGGGGGAGAAAACTATGGCTACACCTTC. The chain joins TRBV5-6 to TRBJ1-2, with D possibly being TRBD1 (5 bases). With 5 bases removed from V and 2 bases from J, the gap between germline ends came to 10 bases. The CDR3 is 13 amino acids. Germline V gene sequence: CDR1 SGHDT, CDR2 YYEEEE.

This clone has more than one count but fewer than ten. The gene calls are TRBV9 and TRBJ1-5, with unresolved D. With 2 bases removed from V and 1 base from J, the gap between germline ends came to 7 bases. The length of the CDR3 is 14 residues. From germline, CDR1 is SGDLS and CDR2 YYNGEE. CDR3 loop: CASSVDLSNQPQHF. Written as DNA, the CDR3 is TGTGCCAGCAGCGTCGACCTCAGCAATCAGCCCCAGCATTTT.

The rearrangement links TRBV5-1 to TRBJ2-1; 12 positions match TRBD2. CDR1 is SGHRS and CDR2 is YFSETQ in the germline V gene. This CDR3 spans 14 amino acids. With V trimmed by 5 bases and J by 7 bases, 4 bases remained unmatched. The chain's CDR3 is CASRRTSGINEQFF. The CDR3 DNA reads TGCGCCAGCAGGCGGACTAGCGGGATTAATGAGCAGTTCTTC. Together with reference TRBV5-1 and TRBJ2-1, the CDR3 gives the full variable domain: KAGVTQTPRYLIKTRGQQVTLSCSPISGHRSVSWYQQTPGQGLQFLFEYFSETQRNKGNFPGRFSGRQFSNSRSEMNVSTLELGDSALYLCASRRTSGINEQFFGPGTRLTVL.

This clone was found a few times. The J gene is TRBJ2-3, the V gene TRBV6-6; 7 bases fit TRBD2. The V gene end was trimmed by 5 bases and the J gene end by 1 base; junction bases not matched to a gene: 3. Per germline, CDR1 MNHNY and CDR2 SVGAGI (reference sequence). This CDR3 has 14 amino acids. The CDR3, as DNA: TGTGCCAGCAGTGCGGGAGAGGGCACAGATACGCAGTATTTT. It is translated as CASSAGEGTDTQYF.

This clone was observed a few times. CDR3 bases: TGTGCCATCAGTGCGTGGGTGGGAGATGGCACAGATACGCAGTATTTT. Amino acid sequence: CAISAWVGDGTDTQYF. J is TRBJ2-3 and V is TRBV10-3; D perhaps matches TRBD2 (5 bases). Germline lookup yields CDR1 ENHRY and CDR2 SYGVKD. The V end lost 4 bases, the J end lost 1 base, and 15 bases lay between the germline ends. The CDR3 has 16 residues.

This clone has just a few counts. CDR3 in amino acids: CASSPASGRAINEQFF. The CDR3 DNA follows: TGTGCCAGCTCACCAGCTAGCGGGAGGGCAATCAATGAGCAGTTCTTC. This chain uses TRBV18 with TRBJ2-1, with TRBD2 matching 12 bases. Germline assignment: CDR1 KGHSH and CDR2 LQKENI. V dropped 2 bases and J dropped 6; count of bases not matched to a gene: 5. CDR3 length equals 16 residues.

The chain recombines TRBV7-8 with TRBJ2-3; D is uncertain. V was clipped by 5 bases and J by 4 bases, with 10 bases between them. The CDR3 totals 13 residues. Germline CDR1 and CDR2: SGHVS and FQNEAQ. The CDR3 DNA is TGTGCCAGCAGCCCCCTCGGGCCAGATACGCAGTATTTT. It yields the protein CASSPLGPDTQYF.

This chain uses TRBV2 with TRBJ2-1; D is undetermined. The CDR3 has 10 amino acids. Per the germline V gene, CDR1 is SNHLY and CDR2 is FYNNEI. Trimming took off 6 bases at V and 7 bases at J, with 4 bases between the two ends. The chain's CDR3 is CASRSNEQFF. DNA of the CDR3: TGTGCCAGCAGGTCTAATGAGCAGTTCTTC.

This chain connects TRBV20-1 to TRBJ2-2; no reliable D call. This CDR3 region has 11 residues. CDR1 is DFQATT and CDR2 is SNEGSKA in the germline V gene (reference sequence). The ends were cut back, 4 bases at V and 7 bases at J, with 7 bases in the middle. DNA of the CDR3: TGCAGTGCTACTGGGGTCGGGGAGCTGTTTTTT. Translated: CSATGVGELFF.

There are a few counts of this clone. The V and J genes are TRBV2 and TRBJ2-5; D is undetermined. The V gene's germline CDR1 is SNHLY and CDR2 FYNNEI. With 3 bases removed from V and 7 bases from J, the gap between germline ends came to 3 bases. CDR3 length: 10 amino acids. Here the CDR3 reads CASSERTQYF. The CDR3 nucleotides read TGTGCCAGCAGTGAGAGGACCCAGTACTTC.

V is TRBV2 and J is TRBJ2-7, with TRBD1 identical over 9 bases. CDR3 length equals 15 residues. V trimming: 5 bases; J trimming: 6 bases; junction bases outside the gene matches: 11. CDR1 and CDR2 (germline): SNHLY, FYNNEI. CDR3 nucleotides: TGTGCCAGCAGTTTCGCGGGACAGGGAAGTACCGAGCAGTACTTC. It codes for CASSFAGQGSTEQYF.

This chain uses TRBV5-1 with TRBJ2-7; the D gene is possibly TRBD1 (5 bases). This CDR3 is built from 15 residues. Germline V gene lookup returns CDR1 SGHRS and CDR2 YFSETQ. Trimming left V 4 bases short and J 2 bases short, with 16 bases between. The CDR3: CASSPRDSRTYEQYF. In nucleotides, the CDR3 is TGCGCCAGCAGCCCTCGAGACAGCCGAACCTACGAGCAGTACTTC.

The chain is built from TRBV30 and TRBJ2-7; D perhaps matches TRBD1 (5 bases). V lost 0 bases and J lost 3, with 9 bases in between. Germline CDR1 GTSNPN, CDR2 SVGIG (reference sequence). The CDR3 length is 13 residues. The CDR3 nucleotides read TGTGCCTGGAGTGTTACAGGCTTCTACGAGCAGTACTTC. Translated, it gives CAWSVTGFYEQYF.

The chain carries TRBV6-6 and TRBJ1-1; D is perhaps TRBD1 (5 bases). The germline V gene has CDR1 MNHNY and CDR2 SVGAGI (reference sequence). Trimming removed 2 bases at V and 7 bases at J, with 14 bases between. This CDR3 has 14 amino acids. The CDR3: CASSYAGGSFEAFF. For the CDR3, the DNA is TGTGCCAGCAGTTACGCCGGGGGGTCCTTTGAAGCTTTCTTT.

The chain joins TRBV5-1 to TRBJ1-4, with no clear D. Germline lookup yields CDR1 SGHRS and CDR2 YFSETQ. The V end lost 4 bases, the J end lost 5 bases, and 12 bases lay between the germline ends. The CDR3 is made up of 14 amino acids. DNA of the CDR3: TGCGCCAGCAGCCCCGGCAAGCCGAATGAAAAACTGTTTTTT. Residues: CASSPGKPNEKLFF.

This clone has just a few counts. The rearrangement joins TRBV27 to TRBJ1-2, with TRBD1 matching over 11 bases. The V segment lost 5 bases and the J segment 8 bases; nucleotides outside the gene matches: 13. In germline, CDR1 is MNHEY, CDR2 SMNVEV (reference sequence). This CDR3 contains 16 residues. CDR3 region: CASSHEPDRGLRGYTF. The CDR3 coding sequence is TGTGCCAGCAGTCACGAGCCGGACAGGGGGCTTAGGGGCTACACCTTC.

The chain joins TRBV2 to TRBJ2-5, with D hard to call. This CDR3 is 12 amino acids long. Germline CDR1 reads SNHLY; CDR2 reads FYNNEI. Trimming removed 9 bases at V and 1 base at J, with 9 bases between. CDR3 protein: CARGVGQETQYF. The CDR3 DNA reads TGTGCCAGAGGTGTGGGCCAAGAGACCCAGTACTTC.

In this sample, this clone turned up a few times. V and J are TRBV20-1 and TRBJ1-2, with 10 nucleotides matching TRBD1. Germline V CDR1 and CDR2: DFQATT, SNEGSKA (reference sequence). With 6 bases clipped from V and 7 bases from J, the junction kept 2 bases outside the gene matches. CDR3 length equals 11 residues. The CDR3 here is CSADRGLGYTF. For the CDR3, the DNA is TGCAGTGCCGACAGGGGGCTTGGCTACACCTTC.

Concerning this clone itself: The same CDR3 is also encoded by other DNA sequences in this sample. The gene calls are TRBV19 and TRBJ2-5; no reliable D call. The CDR3 covers 11 residues. Germline CDR1 is LNHDA and CDR2 is SQIVND (reference sequence). Between the trimmed V and J ends, which lost 3 bases and 5 bases, there was a span of 4 bases. The CDR3 sequence is CASSIMETQYF. The CDR3 DNA follows: TGTGCCAGTAGTATTATGGAGACCCAGTACTTC.